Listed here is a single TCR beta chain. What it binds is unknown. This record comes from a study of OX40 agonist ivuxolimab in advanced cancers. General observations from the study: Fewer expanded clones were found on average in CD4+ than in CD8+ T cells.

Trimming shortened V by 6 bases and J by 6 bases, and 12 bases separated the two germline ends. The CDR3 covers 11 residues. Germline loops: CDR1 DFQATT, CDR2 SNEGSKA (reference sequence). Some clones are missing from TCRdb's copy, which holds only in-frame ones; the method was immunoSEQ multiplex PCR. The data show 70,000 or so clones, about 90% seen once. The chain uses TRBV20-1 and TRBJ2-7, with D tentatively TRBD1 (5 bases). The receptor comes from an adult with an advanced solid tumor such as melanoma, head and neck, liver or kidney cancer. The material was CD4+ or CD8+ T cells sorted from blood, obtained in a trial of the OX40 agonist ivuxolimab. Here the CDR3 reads CSALYQGEQYF. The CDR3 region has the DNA TGCAGTGCCCTCTACCAGGGCGAGCAGTACTTC.